Listed below are T cell receptor beta chains from one sample, sequenced in a study of CD8+ T cells in alopecia areata. Repertoires were generated with immunoSEQ multiplex PCR, while TCRdb's copy carries only in-frame clones and drops some. The sample yields about 260,000 clones, roughly 63% seen once. Sequencing was performed on CD4+ T cells sorted from blood, taken around week 53, from a patient treated with tofacitinib. All receptors derive from a human donor with alopecia areata. Each CDR3 is given with its conserved first and last residue. Fields, in order: D gene, J gene, clone size, V gene, CDR3 DNA, CDR3 protein. A D gene is named only where the DNA matches it firmly. Clone size is not always given. Where it is, it says once, few, many or a class for expanded clones.

TRBD2 | TRBJ2-3 | - | TRBV5-1 | TGCGCCAGCAGCGGAATGGGACTAGGGAGCACAGATACGCAGTATTTT | CASSGMGLGSTDTQYF
- | TRBJ1-2 | - | TRBV5-6 | TGTGCCAGCAGCCCCCGAGGCACACAGGGCTACACCTTC | CASSPRGTQGYTF
TRBD1 | TRBJ2-1 | - | TRBV29-1 | TGCAGCGTTCTAACAGGGGTAGTCAATGAGCAGTTCTTC | CSVLTGVVNEQFF
TRBD1 | TRBJ2-3 | - | TRBV27 | TGTGCCAGCAGTTTTAGGGGACAGGGTAGAGATACGCAGTATTTT | CASSFRGQGRDTQYF
- | TRBJ1-2 | - | TRBV14 | TGTGCCAGCAGCCAAGATTTCAGGGGCTACACCTTC | CASSQDFRGYTF
- | TRBJ1-6 | - | TRBV30 | TGTGCCTGGAGTGGACTGGGACCCGCAAATTCACCCCTCCACTTT | CAWSGLGPANSPLHF
TRBD1 | TRBJ2-2 | - | TRBV29-1 | TGCAGCGTTGGGGGCCGGGACAGGGCCCCGAACACCGGGGAGCTGTTTTTT | CSVGGRDRAPNTGELFF
- | TRBJ2-2 | - | TRBV5-6 | TGTGCCAGCAGCTTGCCTACTAGTCTCACCGGGGAGCTGTTTTTT | CASSLPTSLTGELFF
TRBD1 | TRBJ2-1 | few | TRBV7-9 | TGTGCCAGCAGCTTACCCAGGGGGCCCTACAATGAGCAGTTCTTC | CASSLPRGPYNEQFF
- | TRBJ2-7 | - | TRBV13 | TGTGCCAGCAGCTCTGTCCACGAGCAGTACTTC | CASSSVHEQYF
TRBD1 | TRBJ1-2 | - | TRBV19 | TGTGCCAGTTCACCGCGCACAGGGGGCCCCGTCGGCTACACCTTC | CASSPRTGGPVGYTF
TRBD1 | TRBJ2-7 | - | TRBV29-1 | TGCAGCGTCGGAGACACCGGGACAGGGTTCTACGAGCAGTACTTC | CSVGDTGTGFYEQYF
- | TRBJ2-3 | - | TRBV4-1 | TGCGCCAGCAGCCAAGATACAGACAGGCTGACAGATACGCAGTATTTT | CASSQDTDRLTDTQYF
TRBD1 | TRBJ1-1 | - | TRBV4-1 | TGCGCCAGCAGCCAACTACAGGGGCCGGATGAAGCTTTCTTT | CASSQLQGPDEAFF
- | TRBJ2-7 | - | TRBV29-1 | TGCAGCGTCGGGTCAATAGTGGGTGCCGAGCAGTACTTC | CSVGSIVGAEQYF
- | TRBJ1-2 | - | TRBV7-2 | TGTGCCAGCAGCAACCTGCCGGGGGCCTACTATGGCTACACCTTC | CASSNLPGAYYGYTF
TRBD1 | TRBJ2-7 | few | TRBV29-1 | TGCAGTTACAGGGGGCTCTACGAGCAGTACTTC | CSYRGLYEQYF
- | TRBJ2-5 | few | TRBV29-1 | TGCAGCGTTAAAATGGGGGGCAAGACCCAGTACTTC | CSVKMGGKTQYF
TRBD2 | TRBJ2-3 | - | TRBV5-1 | TGCGCCAGCAGCTTGATCGGACTAGATCCGGATACGCAGTATTTT | CASSLIGLDPDTQYF
- | TRBJ2-3 | - | TRBV30 | TGTGCCTGGAGAGTCGAACGCACAGATACGCAGTATTTT | CAWRVERTDTQYF
- | TRBJ2-3 | - | TRBV29-1 | TGCAGTGTGACTGGGGGCCTCAACACAGATACGCAGTATTTT | CSVTGGLNTDTQYF
TRBD2 | TRBJ2-5 | - | TRBV4-1 | TGCGCCAGCAGCTCCCGACTAGCGGGGGAGACCCAGTACTTC | CASSSRLAGETQYF
TRBD1 | TRBJ1-1 | few | TRBV6-5 | TGTGCCAGCAGAGAGAACAGGGGGCGCCGGACTGAAGCTTTCTTT | CASRENRGRRTEAFF